Listed below are T cell receptor beta chains from one sample, sequenced in a study of blood T cell repertoires in COVID-19. Clones were read by immunoSEQ multiplex PCR, and TCRdb kept only the in-frame ones, dropping some. The sample yields fewer than 130,000 clones, approximately 90% seen once. The sequenced material came from peripheral blood. These receptors originate from a human donor in a cohort sampled during active COVID-19. Both conserved end residues are part of each CDR3. Each record gives: CDR3 DNA, CDR3 protein, D gene, J gene, V gene, clone size. The D gene is left open where the match is weak. Expanded clones are given a class, and other clones once, few, many or no size at all.

TGCGCCAGCAGCCAAGATGCGGGTAGCTCAGATACGCAGTATTTT,CASSQDAGSSDTQYF,NA,TRBJ2-3,TRBV4-3,NA
TGCAGCGTTGTCCACCGGGACAGGGGAGATACGCAGTATTTT,CSVVHRDRGDTQYF,TRBD1,TRBJ2-3,TRBV29-1,NA
TGTGCCAGCACCCCGGGGAGGGCCCTCTATGGCTACACCTTC,CASTPGRALYGYTF,NA,TRBJ1-2,TRBV28,NA
TGTGCCAGCAGCCAAGAAAAGGACAGGGGATTTGGGGGCTACACCTTC,CASSQEKDRGFGGYTF,TRBD1,TRBJ1-2,TRBV4-2,NA
TGTGCCAGCAGCCTTGACGGCAGGTCGACTGAAGCTTTCTTT,CASSLDGRSTEAFF,NA,TRBJ1-1,TRBV5-4,NA
TGTGCCAGCAGCACCCCTGCGGGCCCCTCCTACGAGCAGTACTTC,CASSTPAGPSYEQYF,NA,TRBJ2-7,TRBV6-5,once
TGTGCCAGCAGCCCGGGAGGATTTGGAGTAGGAATGAATTCACCCCTCCACTTT,CASSPGGFGVGMNSPLHF,NA,TRBJ1-6,TRBV5-5,NA
TGTGCCAGCTCACCACCCAGGTCGGAAACCCCTGGAAACACCATATATTTT,CASSPPRSETPGNTIYF,NA,TRBJ1-3,TRBV18,NA
TGTGCCAGCAGCCCCCAGCGGACGAGCACTGAAGCTTTCTTT,CASSPQRTSTEAFF,NA,TRBJ1-1,TRBV5-4,NA
TGTGCCTGGAGCGATGGATTCGGGGTGAGCTCCTATAATTCACCCCTCCACTTT,CAWSDGFGVSSYNSPLHF,NA,TRBJ1-6,TRBV30,NA
TGTGCCAGCAGCCCCCAACGACAGGGGGCTCTTAGGCACACCGGGGAGCTGTTTTTT,CASSPQRQGALRHTGELFF,TRBD1,TRBJ2-2,TRBV3-1/TRBV3-2,NA
TGTGCCAGCTCACCGCACCAGGGGGCCGGTGAAGCTTTCTTT,CASSPHQGAGEAFF,TRBD1,TRBJ1-1,TRBV18,NA
TGTGCCAGCGGACAGGGACGTAATTCACCCCTCCACTTT,CASGQGRNSPLHF,TRBD1,TRBJ1-6,TRBV5-5,NA
TGTGCCACCAGCAGAGGACAGGCTCCGTCCTACGAGCAGTACTTC,CATSRGQAPSYEQYF,NA,TRBJ2-7,TRBV15,NA
TGCGCCAGCAGGCAGGACAGTGCCTACAATGAGCAGTTCTTC,CASRQDSAYNEQFF,NA,TRBJ2-1,TRBV5-1,NA
TGTGCCAGCCAGAGCGGGGGGGAGCAGTTCTTC,CASQSGGEQFF,TRBD2,TRBJ2-1,TRBV27,few
TGTGCCAGTAGTACCGGGGTACGGGAGAATTCACCCCTCCACTTT,CASSTGVRENSPLHF,NA,TRBJ1-6,TRBV19,NA
TGTGCCAGCAGATCCCGGGAGTACAATGAGCAGTTCTTC,CASRSREYNEQFF,NA,TRBJ2-1,TRBV7-3,NA
TGTGCCAGCAGCGTAGCGCCCGGGACAGCGCAGAGCAATGAGCAGTTCTTC,CASSVAPGTAQSNEQFF,TRBD1,TRBJ2-1,TRBV9,NA
TGTGCCAGCTCAGCACAACGCCAACAGAACACTGAAGCTTTCTTT,CASSAQRQQNTEAFF,NA,TRBJ1-1,TRBV18,NA
TGTGCCAGCAGTTTCCAACCAGACAAAAACTATGGCTACACCTTC,CASSFQPDKNYGYTF,NA,TRBJ1-2,TRBV6-5,NA
TGTGCCAGCAGCTTAGCTGGGACTAGCGGCTCCTACGAGCAGTACTTC,CASSLAGTSGSYEQYF,TRBD2,TRBJ2-7,TRBV7-3,NA
TGTGCCAGCGGTCCAGGGACAACTAATGAAAAACTGTTTTTT,CASGPGTTNEKLFF,NA,TRBJ1-4,TRBV7-2,NA
TGTGCCAGCAGCTTTCATGACACAAGGGGAATGAACACTGAAGCTTTCTTT,CASSFHDTRGMNTEAFF,NA,TRBJ1-1,TRBV5-6,once
TGTGCCAGTAGTATGACAGGGAGGAACACTGAAGCTTTCTTT,CASSMTGRNTEAFF,TRBD1,TRBJ1-1,TRBV19,NA
TGTGCCAGCAGCTCAGGAGGGGTTCAGCCCCAGCATTTT,CASSSGGVQPQHF,NA,TRBJ1-5,TRBV7-9,NA
TGTGCCAGCAGCTCAGACAGGAGCTCCTACGAGCAGTACTTC,CASSSDRSSYEQYF,NA,TRBJ2-7,TRBV7-9,NA
TGTGCCATCACCTCCCAAGGCAGGGTCGACACTGAAGCTTTCTTT,CAITSQGRVDTEAFF,NA,TRBJ1-1,TRBV10-3,NA
TGCGCCAGCAGTGATGGCCAAAGGTTACTAGCGAGAAATGAGCAGTTCTTC,CASSDGQRLLARNEQFF,TRBD2,TRBJ2-1,TRBV10-2,NA
TGTGCCAGCAGCCCAGGGACAGGGAGGACTGGAAACACCATATATTTT,CASSPGTGRTGNTIYF,TRBD1,TRBJ1-3,TRBV7-2,NA